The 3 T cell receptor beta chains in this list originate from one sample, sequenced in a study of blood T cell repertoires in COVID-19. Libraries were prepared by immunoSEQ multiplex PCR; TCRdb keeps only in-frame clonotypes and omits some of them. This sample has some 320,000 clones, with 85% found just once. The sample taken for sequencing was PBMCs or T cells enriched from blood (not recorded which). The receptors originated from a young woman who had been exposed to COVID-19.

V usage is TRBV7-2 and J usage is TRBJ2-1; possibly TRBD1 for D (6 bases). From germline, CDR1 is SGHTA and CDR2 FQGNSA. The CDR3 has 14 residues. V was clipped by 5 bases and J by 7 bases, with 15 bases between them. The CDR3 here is CASSLPGVFNEQFF. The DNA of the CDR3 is TGTGCCAGCAGCCTTCCAGGGGTCTTTAATGAGCAGTTCTTC. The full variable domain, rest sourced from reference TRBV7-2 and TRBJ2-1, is GAGVSQSPSNKVTEKGKDVELRCDPISGHTALYWYRQSLGQGLEFLIYFQGNSAPDKSGLPSDRFSAERTGGSVSTLTIQRTQQEDSAVYLCASSLPGVFNEQFFGPGTRLTVL.

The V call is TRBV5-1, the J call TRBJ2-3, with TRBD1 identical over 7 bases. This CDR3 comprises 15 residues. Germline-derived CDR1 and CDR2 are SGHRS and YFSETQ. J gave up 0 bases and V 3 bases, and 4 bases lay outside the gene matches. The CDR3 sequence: CASSSGQISTDTQYF. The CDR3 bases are TGCGCCAGCAGCTCGGGACAGATTAGCACAGATACGCAGTATTTT.

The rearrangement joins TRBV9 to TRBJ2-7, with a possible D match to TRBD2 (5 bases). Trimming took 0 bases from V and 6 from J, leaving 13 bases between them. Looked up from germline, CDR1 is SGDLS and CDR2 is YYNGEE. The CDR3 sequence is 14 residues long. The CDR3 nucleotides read TGTGCCAGCAGCGTAGATGGTCAGGCGGGCGAGCAGTACTTC. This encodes CASSVDGQAGEQYF. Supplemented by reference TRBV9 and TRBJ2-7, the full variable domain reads DSGVTQTPKHLITATGQRVTLRCSPRSGDLSVYWYQQSLDQGLQFLIQYYNGEERAKGNILERFSAQQFPDLHSELNLSSLELGDSALYFCASSVDGQAGEQYFGPGTRLTVT.